Shown below are 15 T cell receptor beta chains from a single sample sequenced in a study of Ad26.COV2.S vaccination and SARS-CoV-2 variants. This table comes from immunoSEQ multiplex PCR, and its TCRdb copy is limited to in-frame clones, with some not included. The table shows 350,000 to 450,000 clones, with 85% occurring only once. Stated treatment: around 19 received Ad26.COV2.S at low or high dose, single or two shots; roughly five received placebo; per-sample allocation not given. Samples came from day 63 after the first vaccine or placebo injection. The material was peripheral blood, obtained in a trial of Ad26.COV2.S vaccine versus placebo. The receptors originated from a person between 18 and 60 years old who received the Ad26.COV2.S COVID-19 vaccine or a placebo.

The chain employs TRBV10-3 and TRBJ1-2; D is undetermined. V gave up 4 bases and J gave up 4 bases, with 10 bases separating them. The CDR3 length is 13 residues. Germline V gene lookup returns CDR1 ENHRY and CDR2 SYGVKD. The CDR3 loop is CAISGRERYGYTF. The CDR3 DNA reads as TGTGCCATCAGTGGTCGGGAGCGCTATGGCTACACCTTC.

This clone was seen more than once but under ten times. The chain carries TRBV6-2 or TRBV6-3 and TRBJ1-1; D is unclear. Trimming stripped 4 bases from V and 8 bases from J, with 8 bases between. Germline CDR1 MNHEY, CDR2 SVGEGT. The CDR3 runs to 11 residues. CDR3 sequence: CASSSFTEAFF. The CDR3 DNA is TGTGCCAGCAGTTCCTTCACAGAAGCTTTCTTT.

This clone was seen a few times. The J gene is TRBJ1-3, the V gene TRBV7-9, with unresolved D. The CDR3 consists of 17 residues. Trimming cost V 7 bases and J 0 bases, with 19 bases left between them. Germline values: CDR1 SEHNR, CDR2 FQNEAQ (reference sequence). The CDR3 reads CASIRSAPSLSGNTIYF. The CDR3 DNA reads as TGTGCCAGCATCCGCTCCGCTCCCAGCCTCTCTGGAAACACCATATATTTT. Combining the CDR3 with reference TRBV7-9 and TRBJ1-3 gives the whole variable domain DTGVSQNPRHKITKRGQNVTFRCDPISEHNRLYWYRQTLGQGPEFLTYFQNEAQLEKSRLLSDRFSAERPKGSFSTLEIQRTEQGDSAMYLCASIRSAPSLSGNTIYFGEGSWLTVV.

The V and J genes are TRBV27 and TRBJ2-5; D is unresolved. Per germline, CDR1 MNHEY and CDR2 SMNVEV (reference sequence). The CDR3 totals 14 residues. Trimming took 0 bases from V and 1 from J, leaving 6 bases between them. The CDR3 bases are TGTGCCAGCAGTTTATCGAAATTCCAAGAGACCCAGTACTTC. Its translation: CASSLSKFQETQYF.

The chain recombines TRBV3-1 (or the pseudogene TRBV3-2) with TRBJ1-1, with D maybe TRBD1 (5 bases). Germline loops: CDR1 LGHDT, CDR2 YNNKEL (reference sequence). The length of the CDR3 is 15 residues. Between the trimmed V and J ends, which lost 4 bases and 0 bases, there was a span of 12 bases. The chain's CDR3 is CASSPIQELNTEAFF. The CDR3 nucleotides are TGTGCCAGCAGCCCGATACAGGAATTGAACACTGAAGCTTTCTTT.

This sequence joins TRBV6-2 or TRBV6-3 and TRBJ2-7, with D possibly TRBD1 on 6 matching bases. Per germline, CDR1 MNHEY and CDR2 SVGEGT. With 0 bases removed from V and 2 bases from J, the gap between germline ends came to 14 bases. This CDR3 spans 16 amino acids. CDR3 protein: CASSYSTGNRAYEQYF. The CDR3 DNA reads TGTGCCAGCAGTTACTCCACGGGGAACAGGGCCTACGAGCAGTACTTC.

This clone was seen a single time. The CDR3 is CASSRRLRQSLQNSTDTQYF. The CDR3 DNA follows: TGTGCCAGCAGTCGCCGTCTAAGACAGAGCCTTCAAAATAGCACAGATACGCAGTATTTT. The V call is TRBV6-2 or TRBV6-3, the J call TRBJ2-3; D is possibly TRBD1 (5 bases). This CDR3 is built from 20 residues. Between the trimmed V and J ends, which lost 5 bases and 0 bases, there was a span of 27 bases. Germline V lookup: CDR1 MNHEY, CDR2 SVGEGT.

The rearrangement joins TRBV28 to TRBJ2-7; D is perhaps TRBD1 (6 bases). Trimming pared 3 bases from V and 1 base from J, leaving 22 bases between. This CDR3 contains 18 residues. In germline, CDR1 is MDHEN, CDR2 SYDVKM. Here the CDR3 reads CASSFLPQGGAVSYEQYF. In DNA, the CDR3 is TGTGCCAGCAGTTTTCTCCCCCAAGGGGGAGCGGTTTCCTACGAGCAGTACTTC. The full variable domain, rest sourced from reference TRBV28 and TRBJ2-7, is DVKVTQSSRYLVKRTGEKVFLECVQDMDHENMFWYRQDPGLGLRLIYFSYDVKMKEKGDIPEGYSVSREKKERFSLILESASTNQTSMYLCASSFLPQGGAVSYEQYFGPGTRLTVT.

This clone turned up a few times. This chain connects TRBV4-1 to TRBJ2-7; 7 nucleotides agree with TRBD2. The CDR3 consists of 17 residues. The ends lost 0 bases at V and 9 bases at J; junction bases unmatched: 17. Germline-derived CDR1 and CDR2 are MGHRA and YSYEKL. The chain's CDR3 is CASSQDGGLADLRGQYF. The DNA of the CDR3 is TGCGCCAGCAGCCAAGATGGCGGGCTAGCGGACCTACGAGGGCAGTACTTC.

The rearrangement links TRBV27 to TRBJ2-7, with D maybe TRBD1 (5 bases). In germline, CDR1 is MNHEY, CDR2 SMNVEV (reference sequence). V lost 1 base, J lost 3 bases, and 10 bases lay in between. The CDR3 is 14 residues long. CDR3: CASSLWGRVYEQYF. CDR3 bases: TGTGCCAGCAGTTTATGGGGCAGGGTCTACGAGCAGTACTTC.

V and J are TRBV6-2 or TRBV6-3 and TRBJ1-2; TRBD1 matches at 8 bases. Unmatched junction bases numbered 10, after V lost 2 bases and J lost 8 bases. Germline V lookup: CDR1 MNHEY, CDR2 SVGEGT. The CDR3 contains 15 residues. The CDR3: CASSYTLLDRDGYTF. The DNA for the CDR3 is TGTGCCAGCAGTTACACCCTCTTGGACAGGGACGGCTACACCTTC.

The chain recombines TRBV24-1 with TRBJ2-5; TRBD2 matches 10 bases. The V gene end was trimmed by 2 bases and the J gene end by 2 bases; junction bases not matched to a gene: 7. The CDR3 runs to 17 residues. Germline CDR1 and CDR2: KGHDR and SFDVKD. CDR3 amino acids: CATSDSDVTSGQETQYF. CDR3 nucleotides: TGTGCCACCAGTGATTCCGACGTGACTAGCGGGCAAGAGACCCAGTACTTC.

The chain carries TRBV5-1 and TRBJ1-3; unclear D gene. Germline V gene sequence: CDR1 SGHRS, CDR2 YFSETQ. The CDR3 consists of 15 residues. V dropped 1 base and J dropped 2 bases, with 10 bases sitting between them. The CDR3 DNA sequence: TGCGCCAGCAGCTTGATGGACCCCCCTGGAAACACCATATATTTT. Its protein is CASSLMDPPGNTIYF.

The V gene is TRBV7-9, the J gene TRBJ1-2; the match to TRBD1 covers 8 bases. The CDR3 has 15 amino acids. Trimming cost V 5 bases and J 8 bases; bases outside gene matches: 13. The germline V gene encodes CDR1 SEHNR and CDR2 FQNEAQ (reference sequence). The CDR3, as DNA: TGTGCCAGCAGCCCCCGACAGGGGAATCTGGGAGGCTACACCTTC. Protein product: CASSPRQGNLGGYTF.

The rearrangement uses TRBV27 and TRBJ2-7, with 9 bases identical to TRBD1. The CDR3 consists of 15 residues. V gave up 8 bases and J gave up 3 bases; unmatched junction bases: 11. CDR1 and CDR2 (germline): MNHEY, SMNVEV (reference sequence). DNA for the CDR3: TGTGCCAGCGGAAAAACCGGGACAGGGTTCTACGAGCAGTACTTC. It is translated as CASGKTGTGFYEQYF.